What follows are 18 T cell receptor beta chains derived from one specimen sequenced in a study of long-term antiretroviral therapy in people with HIV. They ran version v3.0 of the immunoSEQ assay at survey level. The repertoire was sequenced with immunoSEQ multiplex PCR; TCRdb's copy has only in-frame clones and lacks some. The sample lists approximately 27,000 clones, about 89% occurring once. Here the sequenced sample was unsorted PBMCs, taken 3.1 years after starting antiretroviral therapy. The receptors originated from a man in his late teens or twenties with HIV.

This clone was observed a handful of times. This sequence joins TRBV6-5 and TRBJ1-6, with D unresolved. The CDR3 is 13 amino acids. V was cut by 5 bases and J by 5 bases, with 7 bases left in between. Germline V gene lookup returns CDR1 MNHEY and CDR2 SVGAGI. CDR3 nucleotides: TGTGCCAGCAGTGGGCCCGATAATTCACCCCTCCACTTT. Protein: CASSGPDNSPLHF.

This clone occurred once. V gene TRBV7-6 combines with J gene TRBJ1-1; 8 nucleotides match TRBD1. Germline values: CDR1 SGHVS, CDR2 FNYEAQ. V gave up 5 bases and J gave up 7 bases; unmatched junction bases: 9. The CDR3 runs to 14 residues. This CDR3 is CASSKTGTGDEAFF. The CDR3 nucleotides read TGTGCCAGCAGCAAGACCGGGACAGGTGATGAAGCTTTCTTT. The full variable domain, its missing parts supplied by reference TRBV7-6 and TRBJ1-1, is GAGVSQSPRYKVTKRGQDVALRCDPISGHVSLYWYRQALGQGPEFLTYFNYEAQQDKSGLPNDRFSAERPEGSISTLTIQRTEQRDSAMYRCASSKTGTGDEAFFGQGTRLTVV.

This chain connects TRBV2 to TRBJ2-5; tentative D call: TRBD2 (6 bases). V lost 6 bases, J lost 5 bases, and 16 bases lay in between. Germline values: CDR1 SNHLY, CDR2 FYNNEI. The CDR3 totals 14 residues. The CDR3 reads CASSREEGMETQYF. As DNA, the CDR3 is TGTGCCAGCAGCCGCGAGGAGGGGATGGAGACCCAGTACTTC.

The V call is TRBV15, the J call TRBJ2-5, with D unclear. The CDR3 contains 13 residues. In germline, CDR1 is LNHNV, CDR2 YYDKDF (reference sequence). Trimming stripped 0 bases from V and 2 bases from J, with 4 bases between. The chain's CDR3 is CATSRDTQETQYF. For the CDR3, the DNA is TGTGCCACCAGCAGAGATACACAAGAGACCCAGTACTTC.

The chain uses TRBV19 and TRBJ1-1; D unresolved. The length of the CDR3 is 15 residues. Germline-derived CDR1 and CDR2 are LNHDA and SQIVND (reference sequence). The V end was cut by 7 bases, the J end by 7 bases, with 22 bases between. CDR3 DNA sequence: TGTGCCAGTAAGAGCGCCGGCTTCCGGAGGCTTGAAGCTTTCTTT. Its protein product is CASKSAGFRRLEAFF.

The CDR3 DNA reads TGTGCCAGCAGCTCCCTAGGGCCTACTAGAAACAATGAGCAGTTCTTC. Translating it yields CASSSLGPTRNNEQFF. The chain employs TRBV7-9 and TRBJ2-1, with D possibly being TRBD2 (5 bases). The length of the CDR3 is 16 residues. Deletions cut 4 bases from V and 5 bases from J, with 18 bases between. Germline loops: CDR1 SEHNR, CDR2 FQNEAQ (reference sequence).

V and J are TRBV7-2 and TRBJ1-6; D unresolved. Germline CDR1 is SGHTA and CDR2 is FQGNSA. Between the trimmed V and J ends, which lost 5 bases and 8 bases, there was a span of 13 bases. This CDR3 contains 14 residues. This chain's CDR3 is CASSPTARDSPLHF. The CDR3 DNA reads as TGTGCCAGCAGCCCCACAGCGAGAGATTCACCCCTCCACTTT. The full variable domain, its missing parts supplied by reference TRBV7-2 and TRBJ1-6, is GAGVSQSPSNKVTEKGKDVELRCDPISGHTALYWYRQSLGQGLEFLIYFQGNSAPDKSGLPSDRFSAERTGGSVSTLTIQRTQQEDSAVYLCASSPTARDSPLHFGNGTRLTVT.

The chain is built from TRBV2 and TRBJ1-6; TRBD1 agrees at 10 bases. After removal of 6 bases from V and 3 bases from J, the junction contained 5 bases not matched to a gene. CDR1 and CDR2 from the germline V gene are SNHLY and FYNNEI. The CDR3 contains 16 residues. This CDR3 reads CASRRQGANYNSPLHF. The CDR3 region has the DNA TGTGCCAGCAGGAGACAGGGGGCTAACTATAATTCACCCCTCCACTTT.

This chain links TRBV10-3 with TRBJ2-3, with a possible D match to TRBD1 (6 bases). CDR1 and CDR2 (germline): ENHRY, SYGVKD. The CDR3 is 15 residues long. Trimming took 9 bases from V and 2 from J, leaving 18 bases between them. The CDR3, as DNA: TGTGCCATTTCCCTACAGGGTACCACCACAGATACGCAGTATTTT. Translated: CAISLQGTTTDTQYF.

This chain links TRBV6-6 with TRBJ1-3, with 12 bases matching TRBD1. Germline CDR1 and CDR2: MNHNY and SVGAGI (reference sequence). The CDR3 contains 16 residues. Losses at the gene ends were 4 bases for V and 3 bases for J; bases not matched to a gene: 4. CDR3 sequence: CASSWGQGAGGNTIYF. The CDR3 coding sequence is TGTGCCAGCAGTTGGGGACAGGGGGCGGGTGGAAACACCATATATTTT.

This CDR3 reads CASSIHTTGQSRANVLTF. The CDR3 nucleotides are TGTGCCAGCAGTATACACACAACTGGACAAAGTCGGGCCAACGTCCTGACTTTC. The rearrangement joins TRBV25-1 to TRBJ2-6, with TRBD1 as a possible D gene (5 bases). The CDR3 sequence is 18 residues long. Trimming removed 5 bases at V and 5 bases at J, with 22 bases between. CDR1 and CDR2 from the germline V gene are MGHDK and SYGVNS.

The chain couples TRBV4-3 to TRBJ1-1, with 7 bases matching TRBD1. The CDR3 extends over 15 amino acids. Losses at the gene ends were 4 bases for V and 1 base for J; bases not matched to a gene: 6. Germline V gene lookup returns CDR1 LGHNA and CDR2 YSLEER. The CDR3 sequence: CASSRQGQPNTEAFF. CDR3 sequence (DNA): TGCGCCAGCAGCCGTCAGGGACAGCCGAACACTGAAGCTTTCTTT.

The J gene is TRBJ2-2, the V gene TRBV7-2; TRBD1 might be the D (6 bases). Trimming took 6 bases from V and 7 from J, leaving 12 bases between them. Germline CDR1 SGHTA, CDR2 FQGNSA. The length of the CDR3 is 13 residues. DNA for the CDR3: TGTGCCAGCAGTCGACAGGAGGTCGGGGAGCTGTTTTTT. It yields the protein CASSRQEVGELFF.

V and J are TRBV5-6 and TRBJ1-4; 8 bases match TRBD1. Trimming cost V 1 base and J 8 bases; bases outside gene matches: 4. Germline V lookup: CDR1 SGHDT, CDR2 YYEEEE. The CDR3 extends over 14 amino acids. The CDR3 loop reads CASSLQGAPEKLFF. The CDR3 region has the DNA TGTGCCAGCAGCTTGCAGGGGGCGCCCGAAAAACTGTTTTTT.

This sequence joins TRBV27 and TRBJ2-7, with 12 bases matching TRBD1. Germline V gene data show CDR1 as MNHEY and CDR2 as SMNVEV (reference sequence). CDR3 length: 16 residues. V lost 3 bases to trimming and J lost 2 bases; unmatched junction nucleotides: 5. In DNA form, the CDR3 reads TGTGCCAGCAGTTTTTCCGGGACAGGGGGCCCCTACGAGCAGTACTTC. It codes for CASSFSGTGGPYEQYF.

This clone was picked up one time. This sequence joins TRBV15 and TRBJ2-7; D gene ambiguous. The CDR3 spans 17 residues. V dropped 4 bases and J dropped 0 bases, with 19 bases sitting between them. Germline V gene data show CDR1 as LNHNV and CDR2 as YYDKDF (reference sequence). The CDR3 region is CATSNFFERAFSYEQYF. DNA of the CDR3: TGTGCCACCAGCAATTTCTTTGAAAGGGCCTTCTCCTACGAGCAGTACTTC. Combining the CDR3 with reference TRBV15 and TRBJ2-7 gives the whole variable domain DAMVIQNPRYQVTQFGKPVTLSCSQTLNHNVMYWYQQKSSQAPKLLFHYYDKDFNNEADTPDNFQSRRPNTSFCFLDIRSPGLGDTAMYLCATSNFFERAFSYEQYFGPGTRLTVT.

This clone occurred once. The chain couples TRBV4-2 to TRBJ2-7; a possible D gene is TRBD1 (6 bases). V was cut by 0 bases and J by 2 bases, with 11 bases left in between. Per the germline V gene, CDR1 is LGHNA and CDR2 is YNFKEQ. This CDR3 comprises 15 residues. The CDR3 nucleotides read TGTGCCAGCAGCCAAGAAAAGGGACATACCTACGAGCAGTACTTC. It specifies CASSQEKGHTYEQYF.

The V gene is TRBV30, the J gene TRBJ2-7; D unresolved. Germline V gives CDR1 GTSNPN, CDR2 SVGIG (reference sequence). The germline V and J ends were trimmed by 4 bases and 5 bases, with 9 bases remaining between them. This CDR3 comprises 11 residues. CDR3 amino acids: CAWNNYDEQYF. CDR3 sequence (DNA): TGTGCCTGGAACAATTACGACGAGCAGTACTTC. Combining the CDR3 with reference TRBV30 and TRBJ2-7 gives the whole variable domain SQTIHQWPATLVQPVGSPLSLECTVEGTSNPNLYWYRQAAGRGLQLLFYSVGIGQISSEVPQNLSASRPQDRQFILSSKKLLLSDSGFYLCAWNNYDEQYFGPGTRLTVT.